This T cell receptor (beta chain) came from a study of blood T cell repertoires in COVID-19. Assay used: immunoSEQ multiplex PCR; TCRdb lists only in-frame clones, some missing. The repertoire holds about 190,000 clones, around four fifths seen once, with approximately 3% in the top ten. Germline CDR1 ENHRY, CDR2 SYGVKD. The V gene lost 10 bases and the J gene lost 8 bases, with 18 bases spanning the gap. The CDR3 sequence is 13 residues long. The sample consisted of peripheral blood. The rearrangement uses TRBV10-3 and TRBJ2-1; TRBD1 is a possible D gene (5 bases). This clonotype originated in a woman at least 80 years old with active or convalescent COVID-19. DNA for the CDR3: TGTGCCACAGAAGGGGCCGCCGAGCATGAGCAGTTCTTC. Translated: CATEGAAEHEQFF.